The rows below give T cell receptor beta chains drawn from one sample of a study of CD8 T cells in Susac syndrome. Using its own MiXCR run on the immunoSEQ multiplex PCR reads, TCRdb lists one record per CDR3 protein. This table has some 130,000 distinct CDR3 sequences, 95% appearing once. Sequencing was performed on CD8+ T cells from PBMCs. These TCRs come from a human donor with Susac syndrome. Both conserved end residues are trimmed from each CDR3.

V gene: TRBV25-1; J gene: TRBJ2-1; CDR3 protein: ASSDLDRAHENEQF
V gene: TRBV3-1; J gene: TRBJ2-1; CDR3 protein: ASSPEDLVDEQF
V gene: TRBV27; J gene: TRBJ2-2; CDR3 protein: ASGTTGELF
V gene: TRBV28; J gene: TRBJ1-5; CDR3 protein: ASRPPRPAQPQH
V gene: TRBV5-4; J gene: TRBJ1-3; CDR3 protein: ASRTLRTGFSGNTIY
V gene: TRBV7-7; J gene: TRBJ2-1; CDR3 protein: ASSLGTDSYNEQF
V gene: TRBV7-6; J gene: TRBJ2-5; CDR3 protein: ASSSSIGETQY
V gene: TRBV9; J gene: TRBJ2-3; CDR3 protein: ASSEFRTPSTDTQY
V gene: TRBV29-1; J gene: TRBJ1-1; CDR3 protein: SVEANSGAF
V gene: TRBV9; J gene: TRBJ2-1; CDR3 protein: ASSPLTGESQF
V gene: TRBV4-1; J gene: TRBJ1-1; CDR3 protein: ASSHGQGAEAF
V gene: TRBV7-9; J gene: TRBJ2-7; CDR3 protein: ASSFDLTGLNEQY
V gene: TRBV30; J gene: TRBJ1-4; CDR3 protein: AWSVTSVYWDRPNAGEKLF
V gene: TRBV28; J gene: TRBJ2-6; CDR3 protein: ASSSYPLGPSSGANVLT
V gene: TRBV7-3; J gene: TRBJ2-3; CDR3 protein: ASTDGADTQY
V gene: TRBV9; J gene: TRBJ1-1; CDR3 protein: ASTVIPGPTRDTEAF
V gene: TRBV27; J gene: TRBJ1-1; CDR3 protein: ASSSVTNTEAF
V gene: TRBV20-1; J gene: TRBJ1-5; CDR3 protein: SARDWQEGSNQPQH
V gene: TRBV11-2; J gene: TRBJ2-3; CDR3 protein: ASRSTERTDTQY
V gene: TRBV12-5; J gene: TRBJ2-1; CDR3 protein: ASGLAPGGVNEQF
V gene: TRBV27; J gene: TRBJ1-2; CDR3 protein: ASSLKADGGYT
V gene: TRBV12-5; J gene: TRBJ2-5; CDR3 protein: ASGLGYYPGETQY
V gene: TRBV6-2/TRBV6-3; J gene: TRBJ1-2; CDR3 protein: ASSYSPLDVRTSTNYGYT
V gene: TRBV12-3/TRBV12-4; J gene: TRBJ1-3; CDR3 protein: ASTGDTSGNTIY
V gene: TRBV10-2; J gene: TRBJ2-1; CDR3 protein: ASSATMGLAETYNEQF
V gene: TRBV12-3/TRBV12-4; J gene: TRBJ2-1; CDR3 protein: ASGTGVNEQF
V gene: TRBV12-3/TRBV12-4; J gene: TRBJ2-7; CDR3 protein: ASSPRMGGSYEQY
V gene: TRBV27; J gene: TRBJ2-7; CDR3 protein: ASSLGTGFSYEQY
V gene: TRBV28; J gene: TRBJ2-3; CDR3 protein: ASSFLLAGAHADTQY
V gene: TRBV9; J gene: TRBJ2-3; CDR3 protein: ASSGGPPQADTQY
V gene: TRBV27; J gene: TRBJ2-3; CDR3 protein: ASSLPAGLTDTQY
V gene: TRBV20-1; J gene: TRBJ2-3; CDR3 protein: SARPGQGTDTQY
V gene: TRBV20-1; J gene: TRBJ1-1; CDR3 protein: SARDGTGNTEAF
V gene: TRBV27; J gene: TRBJ2-7; CDR3 protein: ASSLEGTSGIYEQY
V gene: TRBV9; J gene: TRBJ1-1; CDR3 protein: ASSLAEFAGEAF
V gene: TRBV2; J gene: TRBJ2-5; CDR3 protein: ASVGARDTQETQY
V gene: TRBV5-1; J gene: TRBJ2-1; CDR3 protein: ASSSLAASYNEQF
V gene: TRBV4-1; J gene: TRBJ1-1; CDR3 protein: ASSPDPNRVRTEAF
V gene: TRBV2; J gene: TRBJ2-7; CDR3 protein: ASSVASGPLYEQY